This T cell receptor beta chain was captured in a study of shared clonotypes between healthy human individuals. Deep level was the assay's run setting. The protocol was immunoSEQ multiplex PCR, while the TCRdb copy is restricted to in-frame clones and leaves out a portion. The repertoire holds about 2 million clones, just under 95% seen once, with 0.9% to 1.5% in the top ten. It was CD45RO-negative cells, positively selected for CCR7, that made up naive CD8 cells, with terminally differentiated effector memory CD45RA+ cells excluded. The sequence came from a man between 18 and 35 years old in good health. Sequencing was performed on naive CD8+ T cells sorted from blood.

This chain's CDR3 is CASSLPGGTQYF. The CDR3 coding sequence is TGTGCCAGCAGTTTGCCTGGGGGTACGCAGTATTTT. V and J are TRBV27 and TRBJ2-3; perhaps D is TRBD1 or TRBD2 (5 bases each). This CDR3 is 12 amino acids long. Trimming removed 3 bases at V and 8 bases at J, with 9 bases between. Per the germline V gene, CDR1 is MNHEY and CDR2 is SMNVEV (reference sequence).